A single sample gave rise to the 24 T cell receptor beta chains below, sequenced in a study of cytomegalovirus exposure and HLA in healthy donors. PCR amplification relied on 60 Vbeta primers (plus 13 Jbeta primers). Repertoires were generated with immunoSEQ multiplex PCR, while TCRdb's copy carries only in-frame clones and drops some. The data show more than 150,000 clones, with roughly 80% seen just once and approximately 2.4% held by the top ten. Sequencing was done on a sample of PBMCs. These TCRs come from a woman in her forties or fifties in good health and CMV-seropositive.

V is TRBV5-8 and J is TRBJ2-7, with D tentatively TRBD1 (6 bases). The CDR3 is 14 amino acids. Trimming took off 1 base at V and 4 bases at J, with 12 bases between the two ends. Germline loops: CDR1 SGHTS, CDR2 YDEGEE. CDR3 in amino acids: CASSLSGRGYEQYF. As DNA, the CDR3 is TGTGCCAGCAGCTTGAGCGGCAGGGGTTACGAGCAGTACTTC. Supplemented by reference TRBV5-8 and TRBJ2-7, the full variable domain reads EAGVTQSPTHLIKTRGQQATLRCSPISGHTSVYWYQQALGLGLQFLLWYDEGEERNRGNFPPRFSGRQFPNYSSELNVNALELEDSALYLCASSLSGRGYEQYFGPGTRLTVT.

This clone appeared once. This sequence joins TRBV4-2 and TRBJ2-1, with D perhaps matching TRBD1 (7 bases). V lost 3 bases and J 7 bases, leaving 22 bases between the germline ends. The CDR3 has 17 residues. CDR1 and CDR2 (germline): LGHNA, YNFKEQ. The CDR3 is CASSHTGRQGGGNEQFF. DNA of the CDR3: TGTGCCAGCAGCCACACGGGGAGACAGGGAGGTGGGAATGAGCAGTTCTTC.

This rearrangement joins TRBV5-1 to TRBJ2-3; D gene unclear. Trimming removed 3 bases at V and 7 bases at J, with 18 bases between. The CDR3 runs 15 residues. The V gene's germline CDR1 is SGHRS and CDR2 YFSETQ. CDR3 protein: CASSSTDSTPNTQYF. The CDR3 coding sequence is TGCGCCAGCAGCTCCACCGACTCGACCCCCAATACGCAGTATTTT.

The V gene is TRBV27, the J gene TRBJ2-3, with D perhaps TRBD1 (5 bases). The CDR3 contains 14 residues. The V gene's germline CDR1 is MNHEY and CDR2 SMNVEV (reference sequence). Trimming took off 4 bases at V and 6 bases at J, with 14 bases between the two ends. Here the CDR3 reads CASSWTSFGDTQYF. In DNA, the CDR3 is TGTGCCAGCAGTTGGACATCGTTCGGGGATACGCAGTATTTT.

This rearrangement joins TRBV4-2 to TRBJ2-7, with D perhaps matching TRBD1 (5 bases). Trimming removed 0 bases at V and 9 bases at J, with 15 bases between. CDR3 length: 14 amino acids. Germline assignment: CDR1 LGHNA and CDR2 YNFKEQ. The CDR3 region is CASSQDFSQGRQYF. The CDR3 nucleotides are TGTGCCAGCAGCCAAGACTTCAGCCAGGGAAGGCAGTACTTC.

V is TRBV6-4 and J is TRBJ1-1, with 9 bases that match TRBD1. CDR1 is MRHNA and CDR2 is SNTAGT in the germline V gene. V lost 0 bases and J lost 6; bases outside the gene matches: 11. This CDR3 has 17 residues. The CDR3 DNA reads TGTGCCAGCAGTGACTCGAAGAACAGGGGGCGTAATGCTGAAGCTTTCTTT. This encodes CASSDSKNRGRNAEAFF.

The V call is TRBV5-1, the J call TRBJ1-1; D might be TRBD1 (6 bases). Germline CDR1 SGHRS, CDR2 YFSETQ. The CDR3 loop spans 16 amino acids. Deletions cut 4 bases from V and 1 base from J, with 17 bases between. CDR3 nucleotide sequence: TGCGCCAGCAGCCAAATTAACAGGGCCTCGAACACTGAAGCTTTCTTT. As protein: CASSQINRASNTEAFF. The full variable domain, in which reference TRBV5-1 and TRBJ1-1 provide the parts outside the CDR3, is KAGVTQTPRYLIKTRGQQVTLSCSPISGHRSVSWYQQTPGQGLQFLFEYFSETQRNKGNFPGRFSGRQFSNSRSEMNVSTLELGDSALYLCASSQINRASNTEAFFGQGTRLTVV.

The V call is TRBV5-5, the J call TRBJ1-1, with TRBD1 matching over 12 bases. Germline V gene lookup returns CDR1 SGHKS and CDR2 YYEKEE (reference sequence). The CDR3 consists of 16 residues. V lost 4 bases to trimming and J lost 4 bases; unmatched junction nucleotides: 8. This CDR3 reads CASSPGTGGAGTEAFF. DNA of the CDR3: TGTGCCAGCAGCCCGGGGACAGGGGGCGCGGGCACTGAAGCTTTCTTT.

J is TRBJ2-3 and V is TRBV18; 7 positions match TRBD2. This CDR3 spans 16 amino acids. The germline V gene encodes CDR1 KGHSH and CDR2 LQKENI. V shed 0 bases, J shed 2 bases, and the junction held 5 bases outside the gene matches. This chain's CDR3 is CASSPPGRADTDTQYF. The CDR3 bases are TGTGCCAGCTCACCACCGGGGAGGGCGGACACAGATACGCAGTATTTT.

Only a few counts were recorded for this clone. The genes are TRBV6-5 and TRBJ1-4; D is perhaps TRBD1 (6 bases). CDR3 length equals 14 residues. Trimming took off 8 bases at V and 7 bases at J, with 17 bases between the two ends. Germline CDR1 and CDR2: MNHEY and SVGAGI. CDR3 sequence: CASGGRGRGEKLFF. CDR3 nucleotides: TGTGCCAGCGGGGGAAGGGGGAGGGGTGAAAAACTGTTTTTT.

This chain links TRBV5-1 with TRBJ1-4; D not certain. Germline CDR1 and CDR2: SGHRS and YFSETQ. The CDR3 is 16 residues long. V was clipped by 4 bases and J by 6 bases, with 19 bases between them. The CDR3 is CASSPSSSGAYEKLFF. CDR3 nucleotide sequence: TGCGCCAGCAGCCCCTCTTCCAGCGGCGCGTATGAAAAACTGTTTTTT.

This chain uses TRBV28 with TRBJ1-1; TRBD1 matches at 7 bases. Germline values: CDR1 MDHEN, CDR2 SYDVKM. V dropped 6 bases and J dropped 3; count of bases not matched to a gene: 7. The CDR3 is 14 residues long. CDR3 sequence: CASRLTGVHTEAFF. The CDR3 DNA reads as TGTGCCAGCAGATTAACAGGGGTGCACACTGAAGCTTTCTTT.

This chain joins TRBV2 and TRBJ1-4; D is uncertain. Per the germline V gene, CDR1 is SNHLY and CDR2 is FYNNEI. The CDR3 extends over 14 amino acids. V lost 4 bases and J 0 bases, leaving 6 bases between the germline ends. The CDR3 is CASSARATNEKLFF. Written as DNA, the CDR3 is TGTGCCAGCAGTGCCCGTGCAACTAATGAAAAACTGTTTTTT.

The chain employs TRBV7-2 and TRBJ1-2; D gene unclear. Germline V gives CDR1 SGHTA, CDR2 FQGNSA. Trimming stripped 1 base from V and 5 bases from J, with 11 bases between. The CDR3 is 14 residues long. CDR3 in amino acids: CASSLELGSYGYTF. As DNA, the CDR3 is TGTGCCAGCAGCTTAGAGTTGGGCTCATATGGCTACACCTTC.

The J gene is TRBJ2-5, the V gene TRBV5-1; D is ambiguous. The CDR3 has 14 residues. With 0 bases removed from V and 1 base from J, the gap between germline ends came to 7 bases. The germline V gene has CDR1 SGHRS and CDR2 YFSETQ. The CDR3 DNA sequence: TGCGCCAGCAGCTTGGAACAGACCCAAGAGACCCAGTACTTC. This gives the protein CASSLEQTQETQYF.

CDR3 protein: CASSLQGARETQYF. The CDR3 bases are TGTGCCAGCAGTCTGCAGGGGGCTCGGGAGACCCAGTACTTC. The J gene is TRBJ2-5, the V gene TRBV28; the match to TRBD1 covers 8 bases. The V gene's germline CDR1 is MDHEN and CDR2 SYDVKM. The CDR3 has 14 amino acids. The trim removed 5 bases at V and 5 bases at J, leaving 7 bases unmatched.

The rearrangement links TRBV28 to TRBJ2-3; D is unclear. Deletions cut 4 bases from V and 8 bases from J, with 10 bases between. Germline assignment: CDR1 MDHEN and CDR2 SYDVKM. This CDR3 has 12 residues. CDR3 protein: CASSSLYSTQYF. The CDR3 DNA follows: TGTGCCAGCAGTTCCCTCTATAGTACGCAGTATTTT.

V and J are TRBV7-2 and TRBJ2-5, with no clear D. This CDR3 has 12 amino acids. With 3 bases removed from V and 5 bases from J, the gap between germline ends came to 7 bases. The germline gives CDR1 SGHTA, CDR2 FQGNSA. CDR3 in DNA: TGTGCCAGCAGCTTTAAGGAGGAGACCCAGTACTTC. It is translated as CASSFKEETQYF.

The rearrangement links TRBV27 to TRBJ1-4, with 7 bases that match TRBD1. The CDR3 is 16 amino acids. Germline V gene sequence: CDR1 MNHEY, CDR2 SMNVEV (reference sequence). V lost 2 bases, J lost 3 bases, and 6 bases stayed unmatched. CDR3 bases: TGTGCCAGCAGTTTAAGAGGGGGCGGCCCTAATGAAAAACTGTTTTTT. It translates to CASSLRGGGPNEKLFF.

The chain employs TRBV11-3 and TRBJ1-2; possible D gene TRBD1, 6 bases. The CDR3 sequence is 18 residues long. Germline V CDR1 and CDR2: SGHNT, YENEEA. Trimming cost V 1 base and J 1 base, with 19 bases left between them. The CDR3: CASSLAGGIVVCNYGYTF. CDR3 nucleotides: TGTGCCAGCAGCTTAGCGGGGGGCATAGTCGTTTGTAACTATGGCTACACCTTC.

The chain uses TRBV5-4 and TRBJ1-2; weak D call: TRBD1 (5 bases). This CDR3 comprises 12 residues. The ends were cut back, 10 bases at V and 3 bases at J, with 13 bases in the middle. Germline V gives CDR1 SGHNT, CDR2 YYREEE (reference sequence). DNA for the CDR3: TGTGCCGCCAGGCGGGGGGACTATGGCTACACCTTC. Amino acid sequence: CAARRGDYGYTF.

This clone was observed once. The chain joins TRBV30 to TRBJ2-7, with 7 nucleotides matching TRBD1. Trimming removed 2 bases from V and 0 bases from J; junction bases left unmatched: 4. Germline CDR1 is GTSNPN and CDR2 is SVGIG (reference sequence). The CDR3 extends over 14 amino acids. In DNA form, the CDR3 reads TGTGCCTGGAGTATAGGGGGCACCTCCTACGAGCAGTACTTC. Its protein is CAWSIGGTSYEQYF.

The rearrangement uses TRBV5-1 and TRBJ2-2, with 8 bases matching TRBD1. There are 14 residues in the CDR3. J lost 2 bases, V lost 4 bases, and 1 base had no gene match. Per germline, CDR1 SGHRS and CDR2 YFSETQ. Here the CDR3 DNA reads TGCGCCAGCAGCGGGACAGGTAACACCGGGGAGCTGTTTTTT. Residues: CASSGTGNTGELFF.

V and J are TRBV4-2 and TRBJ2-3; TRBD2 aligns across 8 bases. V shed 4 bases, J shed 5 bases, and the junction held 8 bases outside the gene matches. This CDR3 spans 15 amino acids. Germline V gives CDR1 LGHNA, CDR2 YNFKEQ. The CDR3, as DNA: TGTGCCAGCAGCCGGTCTGGGCGGGGGGAAGATACGCAGTATTTT. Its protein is CASSRSGRGEDTQYF.